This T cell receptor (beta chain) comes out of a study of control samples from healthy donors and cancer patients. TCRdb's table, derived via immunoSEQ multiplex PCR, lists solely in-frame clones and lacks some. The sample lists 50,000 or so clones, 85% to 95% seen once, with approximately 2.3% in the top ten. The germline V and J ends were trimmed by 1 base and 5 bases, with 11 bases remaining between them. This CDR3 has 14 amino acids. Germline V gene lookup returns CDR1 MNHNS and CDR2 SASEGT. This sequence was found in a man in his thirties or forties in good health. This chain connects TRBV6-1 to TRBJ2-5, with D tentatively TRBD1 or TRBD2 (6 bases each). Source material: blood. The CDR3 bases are TGTGCCAGCAGTGAAGGACAGGCGGGGGAGACCCAGTACTTC. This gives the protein CASSEGQAGETQYF.